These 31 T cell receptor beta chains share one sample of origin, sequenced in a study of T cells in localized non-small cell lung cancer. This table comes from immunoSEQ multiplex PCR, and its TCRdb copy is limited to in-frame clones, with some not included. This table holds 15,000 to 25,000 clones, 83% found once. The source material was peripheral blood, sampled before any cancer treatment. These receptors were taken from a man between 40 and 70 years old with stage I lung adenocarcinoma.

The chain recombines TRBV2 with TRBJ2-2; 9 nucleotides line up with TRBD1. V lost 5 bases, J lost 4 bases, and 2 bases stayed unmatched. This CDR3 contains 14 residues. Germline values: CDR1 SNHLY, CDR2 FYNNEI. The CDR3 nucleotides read TGTGCCAGCAGTAGGACAGGGGCCACCGGGGAGCTGTTTTTT. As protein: CASSRTGATGELFF.

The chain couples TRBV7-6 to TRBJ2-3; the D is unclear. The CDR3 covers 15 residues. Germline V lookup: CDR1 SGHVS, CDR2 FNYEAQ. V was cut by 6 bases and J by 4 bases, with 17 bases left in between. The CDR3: CASSQHAEGADTQYF. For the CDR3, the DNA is TGTGCCAGCAGTCAGCATGCGGAAGGAGCAGATACGCAGTATTTT. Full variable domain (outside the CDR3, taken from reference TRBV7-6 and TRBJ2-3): GAGVSQSPRYKVTKRGQDVALRCDPISGHVSLYWYRQALGQGPEFLTYFNYEAQQDKSGLPNDRFSAERPEGSISTLTIQRTEQRDSAMYRCASSQHAEGADTQYFGPGTRLTVL.

CDR3 sequence reads: CASSLQSTGGNYGYTF. CDR3 sequence (DNA): TGTGCCAGCAGTTTACAATCGACAGGGGGGAACTATGGCTACACCTTC. This chain links TRBV28 with TRBJ1-2, with 9 bases matching TRBD1. Trimming at V came to 2 bases and at J to 2 bases, leaving 6 bases not matched to a gene. The CDR3 length is 16 residues. CDR1 MDHEN and CDR2 SYDVKM come from the germline V gene.

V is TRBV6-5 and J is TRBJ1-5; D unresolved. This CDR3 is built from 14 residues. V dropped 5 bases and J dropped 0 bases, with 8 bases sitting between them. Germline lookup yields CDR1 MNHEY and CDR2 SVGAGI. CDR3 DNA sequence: TGTGCCAGCAGTATAAATTATAGCAATCAGCCCCAGCATTTT. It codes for CASSINYSNQPQHF.

The CDR3 here is CASSLRGTGELFF. The CDR3 DNA is TGTGCCAGCAGTTTACGAGGCACCGGGGAGCTGTTTTTT. The chain employs TRBV28 and TRBJ2-2; no clear D. The V and J ends lost 2 bases and 4 bases respectively, with 5 bases between them. The germline V gene encodes CDR1 MDHEN and CDR2 SYDVKM. The CDR3 has 13 amino acids. Complete variable domain (other parts from reference TRBV28 and TRBJ2-2): DVKVTQSSRYLVKRTGEKVFLECVQDMDHENMFWYRQDPGLGLRLIYFSYDVKMKEKGDIPEGYSVSREKKERFSLILESASTNQTSMYLCASSLRGTGELFFGEGSRLTVL.

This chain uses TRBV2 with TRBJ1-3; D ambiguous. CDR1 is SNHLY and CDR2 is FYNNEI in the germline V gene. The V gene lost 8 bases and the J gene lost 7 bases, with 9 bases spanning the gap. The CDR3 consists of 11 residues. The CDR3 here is CASFLDNTIYF. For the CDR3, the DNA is TGTGCCAGCTTCCTGGACAACACCATATATTTT.

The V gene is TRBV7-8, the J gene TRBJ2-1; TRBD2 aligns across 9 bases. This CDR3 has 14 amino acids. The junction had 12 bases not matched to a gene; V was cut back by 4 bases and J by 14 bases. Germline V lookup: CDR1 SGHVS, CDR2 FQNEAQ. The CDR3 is CASSSPRLADCKFF. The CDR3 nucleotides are TGTGCCAGCAGCTCCCCGCGACTAGCGGATTGTAAGTTCTTC.

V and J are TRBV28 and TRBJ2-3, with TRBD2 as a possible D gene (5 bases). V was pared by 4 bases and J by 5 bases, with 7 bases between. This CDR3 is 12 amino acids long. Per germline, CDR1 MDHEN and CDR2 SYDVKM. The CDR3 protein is CASSSRGDTQYF. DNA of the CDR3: TGTGCCAGCAGTTCCCGGGGAGATACGCAGTATTTT.

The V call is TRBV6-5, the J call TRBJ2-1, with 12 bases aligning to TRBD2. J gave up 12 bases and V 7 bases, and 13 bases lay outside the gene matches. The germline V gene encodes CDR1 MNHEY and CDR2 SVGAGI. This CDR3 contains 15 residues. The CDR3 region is CASTAGTSGSRRQFF. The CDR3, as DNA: TGTGCCAGCACCGCCGGGACTAGCGGGTCCCGTAGGCAGTTCTTC.

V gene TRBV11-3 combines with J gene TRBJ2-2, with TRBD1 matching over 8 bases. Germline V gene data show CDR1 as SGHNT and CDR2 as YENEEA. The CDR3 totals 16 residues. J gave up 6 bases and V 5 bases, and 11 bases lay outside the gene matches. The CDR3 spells CASSLGTGFWSGELFF. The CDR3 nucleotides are TGTGCCAGCAGCCTAGGGACAGGTTTTTGGTCCGGGGAGCTGTTTTTT.

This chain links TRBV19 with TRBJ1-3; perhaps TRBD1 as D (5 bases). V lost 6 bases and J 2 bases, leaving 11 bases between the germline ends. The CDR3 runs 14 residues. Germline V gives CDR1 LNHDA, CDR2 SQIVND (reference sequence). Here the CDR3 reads CASSPDSPGNTIYF. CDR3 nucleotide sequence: TGTGCCAGTAGCCCCGACAGCCCTGGAAACACCATATATTTT.

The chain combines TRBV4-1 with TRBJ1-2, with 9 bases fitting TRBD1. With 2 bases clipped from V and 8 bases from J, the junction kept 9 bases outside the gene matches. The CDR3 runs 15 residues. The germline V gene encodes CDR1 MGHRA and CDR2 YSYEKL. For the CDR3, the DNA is TGCGCCAGCAGCCAACCTTTGGACAGGGGTGGGGGCTACACCTTC. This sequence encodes CASSQPLDRGGGYTF.

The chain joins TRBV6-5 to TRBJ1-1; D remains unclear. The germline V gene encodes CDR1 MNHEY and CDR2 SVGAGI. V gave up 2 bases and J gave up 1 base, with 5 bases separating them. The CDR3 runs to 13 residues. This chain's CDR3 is CASSYRQNTEAFF. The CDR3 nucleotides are TGTGCCAGCAGTTACCGACAGAACACTGAAGCTTTCTTT.

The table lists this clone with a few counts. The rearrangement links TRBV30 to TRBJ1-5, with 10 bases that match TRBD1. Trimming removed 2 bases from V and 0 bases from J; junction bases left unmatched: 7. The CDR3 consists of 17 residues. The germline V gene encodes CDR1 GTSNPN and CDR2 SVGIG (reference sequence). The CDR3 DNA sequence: TGTGCCTGGAGTCCCGGGACAGGGGATAATAGCAATCAGCCCCAGCATTTT. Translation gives CAWSPGTGDNSNQPQHF.

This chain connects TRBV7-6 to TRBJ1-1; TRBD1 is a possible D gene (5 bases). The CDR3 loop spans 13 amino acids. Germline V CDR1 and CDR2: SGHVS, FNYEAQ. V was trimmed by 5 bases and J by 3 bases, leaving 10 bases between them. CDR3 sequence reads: CASSVAGHTEAFF. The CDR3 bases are TGTGCCAGCAGCGTCGCGGGGCACACTGAAGCTTTCTTT. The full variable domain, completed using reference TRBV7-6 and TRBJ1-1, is GAGVSQSPRYKVTKRGQDVALRCDPISGHVSLYWYRQALGQGPEFLTYFNYEAQQDKSGLPNDRFSAERPEGSISTLTIQRTEQRDSAMYRCASSVAGHTEAFFGQGTRLTVV.

CDR3 loop: CASSPYSGANVLTF. The DNA for the CDR3 is TGTGCCAGCAGCCCTTACTCTGGGGCCAACGTCCTGACTTTC. This chain links TRBV5-4 with TRBJ2-6; D gene unclear. The CDR3 is 14 residues long. Germline lookup yields CDR1 SGHNT and CDR2 YYREEE (reference sequence). The V and J ends lost 4 bases and 0 bases respectively, with 5 bases between them.

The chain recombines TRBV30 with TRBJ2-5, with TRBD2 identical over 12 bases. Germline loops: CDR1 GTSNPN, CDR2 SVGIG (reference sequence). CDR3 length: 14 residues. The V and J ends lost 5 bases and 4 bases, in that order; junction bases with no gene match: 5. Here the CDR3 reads CAWCGLAGRETQYF. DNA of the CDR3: TGTGCCTGGTGTGGACTAGCGGGACGAGAGACCCAGTACTTC.

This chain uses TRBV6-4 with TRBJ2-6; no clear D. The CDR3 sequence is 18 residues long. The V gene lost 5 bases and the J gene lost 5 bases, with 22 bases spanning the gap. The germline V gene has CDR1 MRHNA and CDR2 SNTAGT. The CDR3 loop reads CASSSSGSRQSRANVLTF. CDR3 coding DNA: TGTGCCAGCAGTAGCAGTGGCTCACGACAAAGTCGGGCCAACGTCCTGACTTTC.

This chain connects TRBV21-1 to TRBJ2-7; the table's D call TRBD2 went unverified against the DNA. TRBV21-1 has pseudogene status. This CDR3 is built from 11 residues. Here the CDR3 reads CASRGLPEQYF. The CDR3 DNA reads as TGTGCCAGCAGGGGACTCCCCGAGCAGTACTTC.

The CDR3 coding sequence is TGCAGCGTTGAAAGTGGCTACACCTTC. Amino acids: CSVESGYTF. V gene TRBV29-1 combines with J gene TRBJ1-2, with unresolved D. Germline lookup yields CDR1 SQVTM and CDR2 ANQGSEA. Trimming removed 2 bases from V and 7 bases from J, with 2 bases in between. This CDR3 is built from 9 residues.

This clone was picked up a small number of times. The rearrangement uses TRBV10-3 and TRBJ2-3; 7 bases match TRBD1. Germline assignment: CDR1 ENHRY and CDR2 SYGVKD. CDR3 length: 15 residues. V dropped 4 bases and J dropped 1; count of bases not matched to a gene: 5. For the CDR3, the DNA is TGTGCCATCAGTGGAAATACAGGGGGCACAGATACGCAGTATTTT. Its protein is CAISGNTGGTDTQYF.

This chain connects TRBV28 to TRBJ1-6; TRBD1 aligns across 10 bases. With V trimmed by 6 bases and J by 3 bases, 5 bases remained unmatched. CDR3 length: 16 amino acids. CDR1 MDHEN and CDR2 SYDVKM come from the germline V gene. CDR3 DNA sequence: TGTGCCAGCAGCGCGACAGGGGGCGTCTATAATTCACCCCTCCACTTT. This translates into CASSATGGVYNSPLHF.

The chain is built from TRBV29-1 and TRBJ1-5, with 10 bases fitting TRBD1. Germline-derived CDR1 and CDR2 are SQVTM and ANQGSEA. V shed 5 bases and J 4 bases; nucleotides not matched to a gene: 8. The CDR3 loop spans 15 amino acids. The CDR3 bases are TGCAGCGTTTCCGGGACAGGGGTCGATAATCAGCCCCAGCATTTT. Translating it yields CSVSGTGVDNQPQHF.

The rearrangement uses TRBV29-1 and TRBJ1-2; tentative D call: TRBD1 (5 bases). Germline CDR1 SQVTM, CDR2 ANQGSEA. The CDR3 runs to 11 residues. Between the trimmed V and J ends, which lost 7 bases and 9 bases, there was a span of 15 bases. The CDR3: CSAGDAPRYTF. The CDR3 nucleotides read TGCAGCGCCGGGGACGCGCCCCGCTACACCTTC.

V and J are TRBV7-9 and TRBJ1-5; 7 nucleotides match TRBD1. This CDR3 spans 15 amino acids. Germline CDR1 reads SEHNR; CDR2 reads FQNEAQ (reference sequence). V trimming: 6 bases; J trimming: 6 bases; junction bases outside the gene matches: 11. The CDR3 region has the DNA TGTGCCAGCAGTTCAGGACAGGCGGAGTTTCAGCCCCAGCATTTT. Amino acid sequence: CASSSGQAEFQPQHF. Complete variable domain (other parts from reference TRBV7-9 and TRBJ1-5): DTGVSQNPRHKITKRGQNVTFRCDPISEHNRLYWYRQTLGQGPEFLTYFQNEAQLEKSRLLSDRFSAERPKGSFSTLEIQRTEQGDSAMYLCASSSGQAEFQPQHFGDGTRLSIL.

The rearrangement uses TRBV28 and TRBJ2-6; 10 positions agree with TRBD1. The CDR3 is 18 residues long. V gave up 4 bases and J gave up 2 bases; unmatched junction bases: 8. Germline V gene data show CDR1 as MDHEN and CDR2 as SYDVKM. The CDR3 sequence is CASSYLTGGFTGANVLTF. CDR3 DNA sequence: TGTGCCAGCAGTTACCTGACAGGGGGCTTTACTGGGGCCAACGTCCTGACTTTC.

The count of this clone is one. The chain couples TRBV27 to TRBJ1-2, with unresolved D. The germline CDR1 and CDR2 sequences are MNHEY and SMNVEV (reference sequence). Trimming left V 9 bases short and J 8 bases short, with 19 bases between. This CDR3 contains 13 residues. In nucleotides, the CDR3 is TGTGCCAGTTCCCTGAACGGTCGGGCGGGCTACACCTTC. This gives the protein CASSLNGRAGYTF.

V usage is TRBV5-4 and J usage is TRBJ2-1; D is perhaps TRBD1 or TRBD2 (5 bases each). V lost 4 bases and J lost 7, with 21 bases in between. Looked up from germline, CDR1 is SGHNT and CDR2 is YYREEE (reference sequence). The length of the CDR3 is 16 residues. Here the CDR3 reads CASSPSQGDVWNEQFF. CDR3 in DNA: TGTGCCAGCAGCCCTTCCCAGGGAGATGTGTGGAATGAGCAGTTCTTC.

The CDR3 DNA reads as TGTGCCAGCAGGAAAGGGACGGTGGAAGCTTTCTTT. This translates into CASRKGTVEAFF. V and J are TRBV7-2 and TRBJ1-1, with a tentative D call TRBD1 (5 bases). The V gene lost 6 bases and the J gene lost 8 bases, with 13 bases spanning the gap. This CDR3 region has 12 residues. From germline, CDR1 is SGHTA and CDR2 FQGNSA.

The CDR3 loop is CASSLRSGQETQYF. CDR3 coding DNA: TGTGCCAGCAGTTTGCGTTCAGGCCAAGAGACCCAGTACTTC. This chain joins TRBV6-5 and TRBJ2-5; D gene uncertain. Trimming took 4 bases from V and 1 from J, leaving 10 bases between them. This CDR3 comprises 14 residues. CDR1 is MNHEY and CDR2 is SVGAGI in the germline V gene.

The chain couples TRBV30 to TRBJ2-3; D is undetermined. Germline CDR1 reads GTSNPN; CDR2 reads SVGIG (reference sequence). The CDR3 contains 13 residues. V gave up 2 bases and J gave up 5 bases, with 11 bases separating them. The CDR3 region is CAWSRVPLDTQYF. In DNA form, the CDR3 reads TGTGCCTGGAGTAGGGTCCCTTTAGATACGCAGTATTTT.